What follows are 30 T cell receptor beta chains derived from one specimen sequenced in a study of immune heterogeneity within non-small cell lung tumors (dated by TCRdb to between 2017 and 2018). Genomic DNA was extracted from bulk tumor tissue and used as the TCR template, and roughly 590 ng gDNA was amplified per sample. During surgery, several biopsies were collected from each primary tumor and placed as far from one another as possible within the tumor mass. The study cohort was described as untreated and was composed of newly diagnosed NSCLC cases undergoing curative surgery. These reads were obtained on a HiSeq X Ten. The TCR beta CDR3 region was amplified with a multiplex PCR system, in which a first round of around 11 cycles was run using 32 V-gene forward and 13 J-gene reverse primers. TCRdb handled the public reads itself, with Q25 trimming in fastp and clone calling in MiXCR, and kept productive beta chains. Rows matching on CDR3 protein sequence are summarized as one entry with the most common DNA and genes. This sample gives a few thousand distinct CDR3 sequences in total; 25% to 30% of them show up just once. Roughly 8% of the sample lies in the top ten.

The sequencing sample was made of lung tumor tissue. The receptors shown here come from a woman in her sixties with non-small cell lung cancer.

In its sample, this clonotype ranks as medium-sized. This chain connects TRBV6-2 or TRBV6-3 to TRBJ2-3; tentatively, D is TRBD1 or TRBD2 (5 bases each). The CDR3 extends over 15 amino acids. From germline, CDR1 is MNHEY and CDR2 SVGEGT. The V gene lost 2 bases and the J gene lost 4 bases, with 13 bases spanning the gap. The CDR3 DNA follows: TGTGCCAGCAGTTACGGCACAGTGGGGGCAGATACGCAGTATTTT. It is translated as CASSYGTVGADTQYF.

This chain links TRBV2 with TRBJ2-3; TRBD1 is a possible D gene (5 bases). Trimming pared 7 bases from V and 0 bases from J, leaving 14 bases between. The CDR3 has 15 amino acids. Germline V gene data show CDR1 as SNHLY and CDR2 as FYNNEI. CDR3 residues: CASTEAGPSTDTQYF. The CDR3 nucleotides read TGTGCCAGCACTGAGGCAGGGCCTAGCACAGATACGCAGTATTTT.

Relative to its sample, this clonotype is large. The CDR3 sequence: CASSEGVGFTSGRAYEQYF. In DNA form, the CDR3 reads TGTGCCAGCAGTGAAGGGGTCGGGTTCACTAGCGGGAGGGCCTACGAGCAGTACTTC. The chain links TRBV6-1 to TRBJ2-7; 13 positions match TRBD2. Germline CDR1 is MNHNS and CDR2 is SASEGT. The trim removed 1 base at V and 2 bases at J, leaving 11 bases unmatched. The CDR3 has 19 amino acids.

This clonotype was counted a single time. A read error may be the cause here, since a much bigger clone is one base away. The chain employs TRBV6-2 or TRBV6-3 and TRBJ2-3; 10 positions agree with TRBD2. The CDR3 spans 15 residues. Looked up from germline, CDR1 is MNHEY and CDR2 is SVGEGT. V shed 11 bases, J shed 3 bases, and the junction held 11 bases outside the gene matches. CDR3 nucleotides: TGTGCCGCCAGAATAACAGCGGGAGGGACAGATACGCAGTATTTT. This sequence encodes CAARITAGGTDTQYF.

This rearrangement joins TRBV18 to TRBJ2-2, with TRBD1 identical over 10 bases. Trimming at V came to 4 bases and at J to 6 bases, leaving 5 bases not matched to a gene. Germline loops: CDR1 KGHSH, CDR2 LQKENI. The CDR3 is made up of 15 amino acids. CDR3: CASSLGQGSAGELFF. The CDR3, as DNA: TGTGCCAGCTCACTGGGACAGGGGTCGGCCGGGGAGCTGTTTTTT. Complete variable domain (other parts from reference TRBV18 and TRBJ2-2): NAGVMQNPRHLVRRRGQEARLRCSPMKGHSHVYWYRQLPEEGLKFMVYLQKENIIDESGMPKERFSAEFPKEGPSILRIQQVVRGDSAAYFCASSLGQGSAGELFFGEGSRLTVL.

Within the sample, this clonotype is large. The gene calls are TRBV5-1 and TRBJ2-7; 12 nucleotides agree with TRBD2. The CDR3 is 18 residues long. Per the germline V gene, CDR1 is SGHRS and CDR2 is YFSETQ. V shed 0 bases and J 4 bases; nucleotides not matched to a gene: 11. Here the CDR3 reads CASSLGLAGELSWYEQYF. CDR3 coding DNA: TGCGCCAGCAGCTTGGGACTAGCGGGAGAATTGTCGTGGTACGAGCAGTACTTC.

The chain links TRBV2 to TRBJ2-7; 9 positions match TRBD2. This CDR3 spans 14 amino acids. J gave up 4 bases and V 4 bases, and 5 bases lay outside the gene matches. Germline V CDR1 and CDR2: SNHLY, FYNNEI. DNA of the CDR3: TGTGCCAGCAGTGGACTAGCGGAATATTACGAGCAGTACTTC. Amino acid sequence: CASSGLAEYYEQYF.

By frequency in the sample, this clonotype is medium-sized. The rearrangement joins TRBV6-5 to TRBJ2-7; no reliable D call. Germline V CDR1 and CDR2: MNHEY, SVGAGI. The CDR3 spans 15 residues. The V and J ends lost 2 bases and 0 bases respectively, with 11 bases between them. The CDR3 is CASSYQSRSSYEQYF. CDR3 coding DNA: TGTGCCAGCAGTTACCAATCACGGAGCTCCTACGAGCAGTACTTC.

The chain joins TRBV28 to TRBJ2-5, with D hard to call. Trimming cost V 7 bases and J 4 bases, with 16 bases left between them. Germline CDR1 and CDR2: MDHEN and SYDVKM. CDR3 length equals 14 residues. The CDR3 sequence is CASTVGSRRETQYF. In DNA, the CDR3 is TGTGCCAGCACGGTTGGTAGCAGGAGAGAGACCCAGTACTTC.

In its sample, this clonotype was seen once. One end of the junction fails to match germline, which may point to a read error. The chain has TRBV5-1 and TRBJ1-2, with 10 bases matching TRBD1. Germline CDR1 SGHRS, CDR2 YFSETQ. There are 15 residues in the CDR3. DNA of the CDR3: TGCGACAGCAGCTTGGTGGGACAGGGGAACTATGGCTACACCTTC. Residues: CDSSLVGQGNYGYTF. Using reference TRBV5-1 and TRBJ1-2 for the parts outside the CDR3, the full variable domain is KAGVTQTPRYLIKTRGQQVTLSCSPISGHRSVSWYQQTPGQGLQFLFEYFSETQRNKGNFPGRFSGRQFSNSRSEMNVSTLELGDSALYLCDSSLVGQGNYGYTFGSGTRLTVV.

The chain employs TRBV9 and TRBJ2-1, with 11 positions matching TRBD1. Germline V CDR1 and CDR2: SGDLS, YYNGEE. There are 16 residues in the CDR3. After removal of 3 bases from V and 9 bases from J, the junction contained 11 bases not matched to a gene. The CDR3 region is CASSAFGQGAHGEQFF. CDR3 nucleotide sequence: TGTGCCAGCAGCGCGTTCGGACAGGGGGCGCATGGTGAGCAGTTCTTC.

The chain uses TRBV25-1 and TRBJ2-5; D ambiguous. Trimming took off 5 bases at V and 5 bases at J, with 9 bases between the two ends. The CDR3 has 12 residues. Germline values: CDR1 MGHDK, CDR2 SYGVNS. DNA for the CDR3: TGTGCCAGCAGTTCCACCTGGGAGACCCAGTACTTC. Its protein is CASSSTWETQYF.

The chain uses TRBV7-9 and TRBJ2-5, with D possibly being TRBD1 (6 bases). Germline CDR1 is SEHNR and CDR2 is FQNEAQ (reference sequence). This CDR3 is 14 amino acids long. Trimming cost V 5 bases and J 4 bases, with 14 bases left between them. The CDR3 DNA is TGTGCCAGCAGCCACCGGGACACCCTAGAGACCCAGTACTTC. This encodes CASSHRDTLETQYF.

The CDR3 spells CASSTNLQGSYNEQFF. In DNA, the CDR3 is TGTGCCAGCAGCACGAACCTCCAGGGTTCCTACAATGAGCAGTTCTTC. The V call is TRBV28, the J call TRBJ2-1; tentatively, D is TRBD1 (5 bases). The germline V gene has CDR1 MDHEN and CDR2 SYDVKM. The CDR3 is 16 amino acids. V lost 6 bases and J 1 base, leaving 16 bases between the germline ends. The whole variable domain, filled in from reference TRBV28 and TRBJ2-1, reads DVKVTQSSRYLVKRTGEKVFLECVQDMDHENMFWYRQDPGLGLRLIYFSYDVKMKEKGDIPEGYSVSREKKERFSLILESASTNQTSMYLCASSTNLQGSYNEQFFGPGTRLTVL.

The rearrangement links TRBV27 to TRBJ1-5; D ambiguous. Germline V lookup: CDR1 MNHEY, CDR2 SMNVEV (reference sequence). This CDR3 contains 14 residues. V lost 4 bases and J lost 3, with 10 bases in between. This CDR3 is CASSSHYINQPQHF. The CDR3, as DNA: TGTGCCAGCAGTTCCCACTATATCAATCAGCCCCAGCATTTT.

A word on this clonotype: Possible read error: a much larger clone is one base away. The genes are TRBV10-3 and TRBJ2-7; 11 bases map to TRBD2. V was clipped by 3 bases and J by 4 bases; unmatched bases: 8. Per the germline V gene, CDR1 is ENHRY and CDR2 is SYGVKD. CDR3 length: 16 residues. The CDR3 loop reads CAISDFTSGSAYEQYF. The CDR3 coding sequence is TGTGCCATCAGTGACTTTACTAGCGGGAGCGCTTACGAGCAGTACTTC.

The J gene is TRBJ1-6, the V gene TRBV30; D gene uncertain. This CDR3 contains 15 residues. In germline, CDR1 is GTSNPN, CDR2 SVGIG (reference sequence). Trimming pared 2 bases from V and 0 bases from J, leaving 8 bases between. The CDR3 loop is CAWSLESSYNSPLHF. The CDR3 coding sequence is TGTGCCTGGAGTCTAGAAAGCTCCTATAATTCACCCCTCCACTTT.

CDR3 DNA: TGCAGTGCTAGAGATGGGATGAGAGGAATGTATGGGCAAGCTTTCTTT. This sequence encodes CSARDGMRGMYGQAFF. The gene calls are TRBV20-1 and TRBJ1-1; D unclear. Trimming shortened V by 0 bases and J by 9 bases, and 23 bases separated the two germline ends. This CDR3 comprises 16 residues. CDR1 DFQATT and CDR2 SNEGSKA come from the germline V gene (reference sequence).

This clonotype is judged medium-sized. This chain links TRBV19 with TRBJ2-7; D not resolved. The CDR3 contains 15 residues. Germline assignment: CDR1 LNHDA and CDR2 SQIVND (reference sequence). The V and J ends lost 0 bases and 4 bases respectively, with 13 bases between them. CDR3 residues: CASSIDGAPGYEQYF. The CDR3 nucleotides are TGTGCCAGTAGTATAGACGGAGCCCCCGGGTACGAGCAGTACTTC.

This clonotype counts as large. The rearrangement uses TRBV20-1 and TRBJ2-7; 9 bases align to TRBD2. This CDR3 has 12 amino acids. CDR1 and CDR2 from the germline V gene are DFQATT and SNEGSKA (reference sequence). J gave up 3 bases and V 4 bases, and 1 base lay outside the gene matches. The CDR3 region has the DNA TGCAGTGCTAATAGCGGGAGCTACGAGCAGTACTTC. It translates to CSANSGSYEQYF.

This clonotype is labeled medium-sized. The rearrangement uses TRBV28 and TRBJ2-1; tentatively, D is TRBD2 (5 bases). The CDR3 runs to 12 residues. The ends were cut back, 2 bases at V and 8 bases at J, with 7 bases in the middle. CDR1 is MDHEN and CDR2 is SYDVKM in the germline V gene. CDR3 protein: CASSLMGDEQFF. The CDR3, as DNA: TGTGCCAGCAGTTTAATGGGAGATGAGCAGTTCTTC.

This clonotype was found a few times. V gene TRBV28 combines with J gene TRBJ2-3; TRBD2 matches 8 bases. CDR1 is MDHEN, CDR2 SYDVKM, per germline. The CDR3 extends over 17 amino acids. The junction had 11 bases not matched to a gene; V was cut back by 4 bases and J by 2 bases. CDR3 amino acids: CASSSPFGLADTDTQYF. DNA of the CDR3: TGTGCCAGCAGTTCACCATTCGGACTAGCTGACACAGATACGCAGTATTTT.

The chain combines TRBV6-2 or TRBV6-3 with TRBJ1-2; maybe TRBD1 (5 bases). The germline V and J ends were trimmed by 0 bases and 6 bases, with 14 bases remaining between them. The germline V gene has CDR1 MNHEY and CDR2 SVGEGT. The CDR3 is 15 amino acids. The CDR3 DNA is TGTGCCAGCAGTTACTCGGTAGAGGGGATAAATGGCTACACCTTC. As protein: CASSYSVEGINGYTF.

About this clonotype itself: A much larger clone sits a single nucleotide away, making a read error possible. The chain uses TRBV12-3 or TRBV12-4 and TRBJ1-2, with D unclear. Trimming pared 8 bases from V and 5 bases from J, leaving 15 bases between. This CDR3 comprises 13 residues. CDR3: CASGSRSGYGYTF. For the CDR3, the DNA is TGTGCCAGCGGTAGTCGGAGTGGTTATGGCTACACCTTC.

With regard to this clonotype: In this CDR3 the conserved last residue, phenylalanine or tryptophan, is missing, so a read error is likely. The rearrangement links TRBV2 to TRBJ2-2; 9 bases are a match to TRBD1. Trimming at V came to 6 bases and at J to 1 base, leaving 3 bases not matched to a gene. This CDR3 is built from 15 residues. Germline-derived CDR1 and CDR2 are SNHLY and FYNNEI. For the CDR3, the DNA is TGTGCCAGCAGACCGGGACAGGGGAACACCGGGGAGCTGTTTTCT. This translates into CASRPGQGNTGELFS.

This chain uses TRBV7-9 with TRBJ2-3; D remains ambiguous. This CDR3 is built from 13 residues. Trimming left V 5 bases short and J 8 bases short, with 14 bases between. Germline V lookup: CDR1 SEHNR, CDR2 FQNEAQ (reference sequence). The CDR3 spells CASSLSGDGTQYF. DNA of the CDR3: TGTGCCAGCAGCCTATCGGGTGACGGTACGCAGTATTTT.

This clonotype is termed medium-sized. The chain combines TRBV6-1 with TRBJ2-2; 13 nucleotides align to TRBD2. This CDR3 has 16 residues. Germline-derived CDR1 and CDR2 are MNHNS and SASEGT. Trimming took 5 bases from V and 5 from J; bases not matched to a gene: 5. As DNA, the CDR3 is TGTGCCAGCAGTCTACTAGCGGGAGGGCTAACCGGGGAGCTGTTTTTT. Translation: CASSLLAGGLTGELFF.

The rearrangement links TRBV19 to TRBJ2-3; no reliable D call. The germline V gene encodes CDR1 LNHDA and CDR2 SQIVND (reference sequence). Deletions cut 5 bases from V and 1 base from J, with 16 bases between. CDR3 size: 16 residues. CDR3 coding DNA: TGTGCCAGTAGTCTAAGCTTCTTCATACGCACAGATACGCAGTATTTT. Its translation is CASSLSFFIRTDTQYF. Full variable domain (missing parts from reference TRBV19 and TRBJ2-3): DGGITQSPKYLFRKEGQNVTLSCEQNLNHDAMYWYRQDPGQGLRLIYYSQIVNDFQKGDIAEGYSVSREKKESFPLTVTSAQKNPTAFYLCASSLSFFIRTDTQYFGPGTRLTVL.

The V gene is TRBV2, the J gene TRBJ1-5, with TRBD1 as a possible D gene (5 bases). The CDR3 loop spans 13 amino acids. The germline V and J ends were trimmed by 2 bases and 7 bases, with 9 bases remaining between them. Germline CDR1 SNHLY, CDR2 FYNNEI. In DNA, the CDR3 is TGTGCCAGCAGTGAAACGGGGCACCAGCCCCAGCATTTT. Its translation: CASSETGHQPQHF.

This clonotype qualifies as large. The chain is built from TRBV20-1 and TRBJ1-1, with D possibly TRBD1 on 5 matching bases. The ends were cut back, 6 bases at V and 0 bases at J, with 11 bases in the middle. CDR1 DFQATT and CDR2 SNEGSKA come from the germline V gene (reference sequence). This CDR3 contains 13 residues. CDR3 in amino acids: CSAAGLLNTEAFF. Here the CDR3 DNA reads TGCAGTGCCGCGGGACTTTTGAACACTGAAGCTTTCTTT.